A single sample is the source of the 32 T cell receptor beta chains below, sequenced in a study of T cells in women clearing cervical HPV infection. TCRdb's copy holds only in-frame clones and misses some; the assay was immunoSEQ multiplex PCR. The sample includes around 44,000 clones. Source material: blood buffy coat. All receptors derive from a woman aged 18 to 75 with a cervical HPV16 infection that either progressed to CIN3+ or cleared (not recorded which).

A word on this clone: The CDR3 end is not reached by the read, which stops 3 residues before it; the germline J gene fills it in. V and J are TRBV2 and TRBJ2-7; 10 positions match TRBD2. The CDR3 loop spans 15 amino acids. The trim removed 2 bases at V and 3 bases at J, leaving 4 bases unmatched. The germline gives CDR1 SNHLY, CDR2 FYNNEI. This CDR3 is CASSELGLASYEQYF. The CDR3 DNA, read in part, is TGTGCCAGCAGTGAACTGGGACTAGCGAGCTACGAG.

CDR3 amino acids: CASSSRTSGCEQFF. The CDR3 DNA, read in part, is TGTGCCAGCAGCTCTAGGACTAGCGGGTGTGAG. The chain carries TRBV7-9 and TRBJ2-1; 11 nucleotides match TRBD2. The read gets to within 3 residues of the CDR3 end, and the germline J gene fills in the rest. The CDR3 covers 14 residues. After removal of 4 bases from V and 9 bases from J, the junction contained 5 bases not matched to a gene. Looked up from germline, CDR1 is SEHNR and CDR2 is FQNEAQ (reference sequence).

The CDR3: CASSRRQGGSGELFF. The sequenced CDR3 bases are TGTGCCAGCAGCCGACGACAGGGAGGATCCGGGGAG. The rearrangement joins TRBV7-9 to TRBJ2-2; maybe TRBD1 (7 bases). With the read ending 3 residues before the CDR3 end, the germline J gene is used to fill in that end. The CDR3 has 15 residues. Trimming left V 5 bases short and J 6 bases short, with 16 bases between. Germline CDR1 reads SEHNR; CDR2 reads FQNEAQ (reference sequence).

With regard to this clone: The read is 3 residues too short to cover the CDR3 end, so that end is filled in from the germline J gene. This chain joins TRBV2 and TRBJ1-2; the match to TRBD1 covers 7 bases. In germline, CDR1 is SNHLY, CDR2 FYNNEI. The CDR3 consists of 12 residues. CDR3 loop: CASTQGVLGYTF. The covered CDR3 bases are TGTGCCAGCACCCAGGGGGTATTGGGC. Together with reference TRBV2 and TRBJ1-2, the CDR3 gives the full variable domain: EPEVTQTPSHQVTQMGQEVILRCVPISNHLYFYWYRQILGQKVEFLVSFYNNEISEKSEIFDDQFSVERPDGSNFTLKIRSTKLEDSAMYFCASTQGVLGYTFGSGTRLTVV.

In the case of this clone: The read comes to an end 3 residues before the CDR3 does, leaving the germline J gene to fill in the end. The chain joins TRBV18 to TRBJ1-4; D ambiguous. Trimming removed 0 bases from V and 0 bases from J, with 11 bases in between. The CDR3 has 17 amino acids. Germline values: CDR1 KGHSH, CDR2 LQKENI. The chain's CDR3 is CASSPPLQLATNEKLFF. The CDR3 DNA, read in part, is TGTGCCAGCTCACCACCGTTACAGCTTGCAACTAATGAAAAA.

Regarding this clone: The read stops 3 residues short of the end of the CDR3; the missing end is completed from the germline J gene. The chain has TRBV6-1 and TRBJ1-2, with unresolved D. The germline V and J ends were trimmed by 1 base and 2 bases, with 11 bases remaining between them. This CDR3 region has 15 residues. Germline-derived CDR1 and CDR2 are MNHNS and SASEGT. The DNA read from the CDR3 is TGTGCCAGCAGTGAAGGGGCAGCCGCCAACTATGGC. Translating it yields CASSEGAAANYG. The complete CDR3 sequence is CASSEGAAANYGYTF.

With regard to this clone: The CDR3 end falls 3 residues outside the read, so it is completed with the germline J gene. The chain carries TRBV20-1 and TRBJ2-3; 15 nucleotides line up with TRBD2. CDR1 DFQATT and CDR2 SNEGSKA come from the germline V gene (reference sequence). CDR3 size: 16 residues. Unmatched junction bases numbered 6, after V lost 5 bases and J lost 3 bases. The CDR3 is CSAAGLAGGGTDTQYF. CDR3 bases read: TGCAGTGCTGCAGGACTAGCGGGAGGGGGTACAGATACG.

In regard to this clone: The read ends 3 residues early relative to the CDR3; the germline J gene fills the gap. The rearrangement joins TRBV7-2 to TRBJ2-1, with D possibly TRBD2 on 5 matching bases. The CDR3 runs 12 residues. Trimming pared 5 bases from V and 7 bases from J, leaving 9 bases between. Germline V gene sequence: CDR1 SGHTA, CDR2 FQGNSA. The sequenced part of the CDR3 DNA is TGTGCCAGCAGCCCGATAGCGAATGAG. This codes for CASSPIANE. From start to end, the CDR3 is CASSPIANEQFF.

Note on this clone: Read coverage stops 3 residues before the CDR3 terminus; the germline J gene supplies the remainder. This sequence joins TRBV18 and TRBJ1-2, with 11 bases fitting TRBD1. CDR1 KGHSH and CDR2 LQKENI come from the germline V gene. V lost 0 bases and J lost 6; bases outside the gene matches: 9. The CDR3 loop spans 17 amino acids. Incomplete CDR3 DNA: TGTGCCAGCTCACCACCGGAGACTGGACAGGGGGCGGATGGC. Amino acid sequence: CASSPPETGQGADG. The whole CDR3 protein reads CASSPPETGQGADGYTF.

The sequenced part of the CDR3 DNA is TGTGCCAGCAGGCCCTCTGGGACAGCGCGGGTGACC. This codes for CASRPSGTARVT. The CDR3 reads in full as CASRPSGTARVTQYF. The V gene is TRBV14, the J gene TRBJ2-5, with TRBD1 matching over 7 bases. The CDR3 extends 3 residues past the end of the read, so its final part is completed from the germline J gene. This CDR3 is 15 amino acids long. Germline V gives CDR1 SGHDN, CDR2 FVKESK. The V and J ends lost 6 bases and 7 bases, in that order; junction bases with no gene match: 14.

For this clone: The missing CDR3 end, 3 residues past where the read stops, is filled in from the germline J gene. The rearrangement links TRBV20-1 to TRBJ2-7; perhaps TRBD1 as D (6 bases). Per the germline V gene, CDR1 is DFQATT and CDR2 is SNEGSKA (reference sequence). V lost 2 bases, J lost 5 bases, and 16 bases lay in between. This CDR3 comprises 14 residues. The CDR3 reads CSARILQGVNEQYF. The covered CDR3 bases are TGCAGTGCTAGAATTCTACAGGGTGTCAACGAG.

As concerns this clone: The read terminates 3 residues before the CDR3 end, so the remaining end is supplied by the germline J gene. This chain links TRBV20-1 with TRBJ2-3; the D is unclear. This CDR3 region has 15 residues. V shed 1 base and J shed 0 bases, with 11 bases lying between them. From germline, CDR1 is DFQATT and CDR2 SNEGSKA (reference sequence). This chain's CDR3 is CSARVPGTSTDTQYF. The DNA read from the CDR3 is TGCAGTGCTAGAGTGCCAGGTACTAGCACAGATACG.

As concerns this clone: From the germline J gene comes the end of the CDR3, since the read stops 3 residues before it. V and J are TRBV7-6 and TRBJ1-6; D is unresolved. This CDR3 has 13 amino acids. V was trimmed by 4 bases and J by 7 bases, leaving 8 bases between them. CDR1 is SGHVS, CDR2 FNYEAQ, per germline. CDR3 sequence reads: CASSSVGNSPLHF. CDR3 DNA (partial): TGTGCCAGCAGCTCAGTCGGGAATTCACCC.

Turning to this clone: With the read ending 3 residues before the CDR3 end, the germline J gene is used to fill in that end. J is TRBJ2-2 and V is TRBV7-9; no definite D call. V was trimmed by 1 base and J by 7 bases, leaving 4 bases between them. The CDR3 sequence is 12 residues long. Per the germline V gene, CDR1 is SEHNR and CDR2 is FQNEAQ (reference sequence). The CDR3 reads CASSLDIGELFF. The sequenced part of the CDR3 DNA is TGTGCCAGCAGCTTAGACATCGGGGAG. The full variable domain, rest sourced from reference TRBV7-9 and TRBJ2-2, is DTGVSQNPRHKITKRGQNVTFRCDPISEHNRLYWYRQTLGQGPEFLTYFQNEAQLEKSRLLSDRFSAERPKGSFSTLEIQRTEQGDSAMYLCASSLDIGELFFGEGSRLTVL.

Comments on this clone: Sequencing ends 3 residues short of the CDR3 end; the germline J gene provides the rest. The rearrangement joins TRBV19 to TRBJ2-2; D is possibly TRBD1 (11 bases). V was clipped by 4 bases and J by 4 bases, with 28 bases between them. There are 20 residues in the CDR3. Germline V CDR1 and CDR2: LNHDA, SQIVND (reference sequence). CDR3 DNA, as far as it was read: TGTGCCAGTAGTACCTCCGGACAGGGGGCCCGACTAGCGGGCACCGGGGAG. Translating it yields CASSTSGQGARLAGTGE. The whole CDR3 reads CASSTSGQGARLAGTGELFF.

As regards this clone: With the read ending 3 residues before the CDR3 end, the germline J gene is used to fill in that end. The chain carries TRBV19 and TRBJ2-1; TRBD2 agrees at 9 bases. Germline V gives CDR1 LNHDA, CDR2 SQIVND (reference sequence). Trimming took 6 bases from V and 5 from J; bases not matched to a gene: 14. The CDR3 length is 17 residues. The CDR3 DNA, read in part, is TGTGCCAGTAGCCACTCCTGGGCGGGGGGGCTACACAATGAG. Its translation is CASSHSWAGGLHNE. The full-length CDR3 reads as CASSHSWAGGLHNEQFF.

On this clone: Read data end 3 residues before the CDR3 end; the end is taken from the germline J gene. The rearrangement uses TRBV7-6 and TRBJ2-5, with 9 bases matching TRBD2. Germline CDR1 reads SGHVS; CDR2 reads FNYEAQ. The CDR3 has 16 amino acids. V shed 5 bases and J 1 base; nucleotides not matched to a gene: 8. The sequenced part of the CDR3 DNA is TGTGCCAGCAGCCCCGGGGTAGCGGGGGCCCAAGAGACC. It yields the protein CASSPGVAGAQET. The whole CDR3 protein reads CASSPGVAGAQETQYF.

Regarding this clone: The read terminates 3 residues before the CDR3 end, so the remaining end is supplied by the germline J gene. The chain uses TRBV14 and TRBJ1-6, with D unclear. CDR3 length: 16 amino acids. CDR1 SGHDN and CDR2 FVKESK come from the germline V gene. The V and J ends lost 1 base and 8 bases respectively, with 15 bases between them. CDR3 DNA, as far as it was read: TGTGCCAGCAGCCAAGGAAGCGGACCTGTGCATTCACCC. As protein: CASSQGSGPVHSP. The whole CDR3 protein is CASSQGSGPVHSPLHF.

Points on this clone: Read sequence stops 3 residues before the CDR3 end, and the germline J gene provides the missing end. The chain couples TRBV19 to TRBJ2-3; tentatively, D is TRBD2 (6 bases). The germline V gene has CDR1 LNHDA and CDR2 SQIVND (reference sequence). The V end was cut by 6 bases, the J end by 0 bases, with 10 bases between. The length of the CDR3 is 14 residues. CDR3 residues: CASRPGLSTDTQYF. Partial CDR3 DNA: TGTGCCAGTAGGCCGGGACTCAGCACAGATACG.

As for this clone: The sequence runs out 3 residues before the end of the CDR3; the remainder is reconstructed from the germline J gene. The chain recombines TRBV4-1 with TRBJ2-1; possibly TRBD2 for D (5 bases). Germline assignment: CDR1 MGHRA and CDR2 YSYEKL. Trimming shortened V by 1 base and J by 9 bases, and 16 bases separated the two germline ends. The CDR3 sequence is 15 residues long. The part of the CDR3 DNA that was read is TGCGCCAGCAGCCAAGGGGATAGCGTCCCCTTTGAG. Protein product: CASSQGDSVPFE. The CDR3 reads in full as CASSQGDSVPFEQFF.

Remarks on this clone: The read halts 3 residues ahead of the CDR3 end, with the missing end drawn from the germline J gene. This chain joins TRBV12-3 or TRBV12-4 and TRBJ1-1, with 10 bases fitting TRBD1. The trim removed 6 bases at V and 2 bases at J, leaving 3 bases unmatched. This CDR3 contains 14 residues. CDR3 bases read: TGTGCCAGCAGCGGACAGGGGGTAAACACTGAA. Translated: CASSGQGVNTE. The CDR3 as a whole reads CASSGQGVNTEAFF.

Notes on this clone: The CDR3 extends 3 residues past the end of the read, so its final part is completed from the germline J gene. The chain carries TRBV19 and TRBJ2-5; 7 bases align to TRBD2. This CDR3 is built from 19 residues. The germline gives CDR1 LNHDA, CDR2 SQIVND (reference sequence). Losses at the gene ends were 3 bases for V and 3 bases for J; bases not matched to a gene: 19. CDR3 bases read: TGTGCCAGTAGTATGGCCTATTACAGCGGCGGGGGAGCAAAAGAGACC. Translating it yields CASSMAYYSGGGAKET. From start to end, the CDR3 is CASSMAYYSGGGAKETQYF. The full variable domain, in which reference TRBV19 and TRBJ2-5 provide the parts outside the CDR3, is DGGITQSPKYLFRKEGQNVTLSCEQNLNHDAMYWYRQDPGQGLRLIYYSQIVNDFQKGDIAEGYSVSREKKESFPLTVTSAQKNPTAFYLCASSMAYYSGGGAKETQYFGPGTRLLVL.

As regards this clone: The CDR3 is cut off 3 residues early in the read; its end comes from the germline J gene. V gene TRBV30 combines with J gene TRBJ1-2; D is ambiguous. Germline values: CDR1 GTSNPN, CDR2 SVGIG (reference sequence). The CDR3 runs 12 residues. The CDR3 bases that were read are TGTGCCTGGAGTGTTAATTACAGAGGC. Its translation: CAWSVNYRG. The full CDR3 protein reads CAWSVNYRGYTF.

Incomplete CDR3 DNA: TGTGCCAGCAGGTCCTGGGACAGCATCTATGGC. Encoded protein: CASRSWDSIYG. In full, the CDR3 is CASRSWDSIYGYTF. This chain uses TRBV7-9 with TRBJ1-2, with TRBD1 matching over 7 bases. Read sequence stops 3 residues before the CDR3 end, and the germline J gene provides the missing end. The germline gives CDR1 SEHNR, CDR2 FQNEAQ (reference sequence). The CDR3 runs 14 residues. V lost 6 bases to trimming and J lost 4 bases; unmatched junction nucleotides: 8.

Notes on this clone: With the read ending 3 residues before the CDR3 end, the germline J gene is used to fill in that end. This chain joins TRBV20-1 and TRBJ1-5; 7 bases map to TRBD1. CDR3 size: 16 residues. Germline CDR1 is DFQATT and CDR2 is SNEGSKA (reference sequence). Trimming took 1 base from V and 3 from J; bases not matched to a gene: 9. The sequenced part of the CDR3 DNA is TGCAGTGCTAGAGCACAGACGGACAGGACCAATCAGCCC. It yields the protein CSARAQTDRTNQP. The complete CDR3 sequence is CSARAQTDRTNQPQHF.

CDR3 protein: CASSPSGGTLNTGELFF. CDR3 DNA, as far as it was read: TGTGCCAGCAGCCCCTCGGGGGGAACTCTTAACACCGGGGAG. The chain uses TRBV4-2 and TRBJ2-2; 7 bases match TRBD2. The CDR3 end falls 3 residues outside the read, so it is completed with the germline J gene. The germline CDR1 and CDR2 sequences are LGHNA and YNFKEQ. V lost 4 bases and J lost 2; bases outside the gene matches: 10. The CDR3 has 17 amino acids.

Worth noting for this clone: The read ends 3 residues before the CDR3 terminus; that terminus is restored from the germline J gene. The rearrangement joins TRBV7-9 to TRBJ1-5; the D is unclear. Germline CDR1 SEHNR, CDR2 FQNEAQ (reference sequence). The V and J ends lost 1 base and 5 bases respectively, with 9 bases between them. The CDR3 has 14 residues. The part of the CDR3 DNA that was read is TGTGCCAGCAGCTTAGGAGGGTGGGATCAGCCC. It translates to CASSLGGWDQP. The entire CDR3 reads CASSLGGWDQPQHF.

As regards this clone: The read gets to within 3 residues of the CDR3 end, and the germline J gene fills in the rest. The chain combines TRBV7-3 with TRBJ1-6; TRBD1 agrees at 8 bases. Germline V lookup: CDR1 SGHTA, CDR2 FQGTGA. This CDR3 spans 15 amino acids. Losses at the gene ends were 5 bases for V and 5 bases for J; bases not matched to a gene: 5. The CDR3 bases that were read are TGTGCCAGCAGCCCAACGGGACAGGATAATTCACCC. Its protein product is CASSPTGQDNSP. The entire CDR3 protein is CASSPTGQDNSPLHF.

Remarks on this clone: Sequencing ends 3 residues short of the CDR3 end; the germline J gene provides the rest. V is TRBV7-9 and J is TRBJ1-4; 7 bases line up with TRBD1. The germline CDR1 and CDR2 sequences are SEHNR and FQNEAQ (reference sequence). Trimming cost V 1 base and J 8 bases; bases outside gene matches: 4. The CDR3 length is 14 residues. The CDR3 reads CASSLDPGGEKLFF. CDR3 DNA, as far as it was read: TGTGCCAGCAGCTTAGATCCAGGGGGGGAAAAA. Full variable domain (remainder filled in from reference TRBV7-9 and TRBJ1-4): DTGVSQNPRHKITKRGQNVTFRCDPISEHNRLYWYRQTLGQGPEFLTYFQNEAQLEKSRLLSDRFSAERPKGSFSTLEIQRTEQGDSAMYLCASSLDPGGEKLFFGSGTQLSVL.

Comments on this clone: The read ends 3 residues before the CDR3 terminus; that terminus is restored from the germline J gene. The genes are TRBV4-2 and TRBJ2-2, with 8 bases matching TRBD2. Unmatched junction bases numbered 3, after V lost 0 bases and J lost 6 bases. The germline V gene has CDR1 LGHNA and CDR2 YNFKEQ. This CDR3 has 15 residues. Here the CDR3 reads CASSQDTGGPGELFF. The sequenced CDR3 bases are TGTGCCAGCAGCCAAGATACGGGGGGGCCCGGGGAG.

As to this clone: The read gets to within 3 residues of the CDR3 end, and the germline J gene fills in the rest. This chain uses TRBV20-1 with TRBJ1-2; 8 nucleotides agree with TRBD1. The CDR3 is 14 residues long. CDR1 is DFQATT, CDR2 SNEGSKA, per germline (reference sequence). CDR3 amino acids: CSGIGDRGGHGYTF. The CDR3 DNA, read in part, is TGCAGTGGTATAGGTGACAGGGGAGGTCACGGC.

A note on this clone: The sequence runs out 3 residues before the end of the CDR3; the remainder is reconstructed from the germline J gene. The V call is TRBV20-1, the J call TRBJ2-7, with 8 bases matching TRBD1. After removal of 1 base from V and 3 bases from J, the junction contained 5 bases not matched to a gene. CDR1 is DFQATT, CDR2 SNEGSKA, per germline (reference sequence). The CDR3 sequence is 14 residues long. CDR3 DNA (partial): TGCAGTGCTAGAGTCGACAGGGGCGACTACGAG. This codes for CSARVDRGDYE. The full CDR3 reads CSARVDRGDYEQYF.